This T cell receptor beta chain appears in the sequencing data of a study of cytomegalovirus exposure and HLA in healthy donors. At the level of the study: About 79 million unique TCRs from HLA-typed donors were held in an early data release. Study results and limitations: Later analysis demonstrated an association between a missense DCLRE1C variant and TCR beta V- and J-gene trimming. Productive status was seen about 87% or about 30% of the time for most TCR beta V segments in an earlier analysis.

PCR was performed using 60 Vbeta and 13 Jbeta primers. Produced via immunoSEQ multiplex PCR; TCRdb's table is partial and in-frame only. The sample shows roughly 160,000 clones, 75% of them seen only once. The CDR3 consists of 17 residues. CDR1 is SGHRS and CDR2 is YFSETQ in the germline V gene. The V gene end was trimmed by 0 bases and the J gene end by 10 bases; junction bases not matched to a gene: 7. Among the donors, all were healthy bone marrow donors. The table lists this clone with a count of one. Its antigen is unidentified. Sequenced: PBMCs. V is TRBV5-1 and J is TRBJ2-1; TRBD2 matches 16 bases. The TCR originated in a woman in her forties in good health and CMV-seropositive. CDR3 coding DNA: TGCGCCAGCAGCTTGGGCTATCCGGGACTAGCGGGAGGGGAGCAGTTCTTC. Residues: CASSLGYPGLAGGEQFF.